Presented here are 32 T cell receptor beta chains from one specimen sequenced in a study of T cell repertoires in cytomegalovirus infection. TCRdb called the reads again in MiXCR, with one record for every CDR3 protein. Of some 800,000 distinct CDR3 sequences listed, less than 35% are singletons. Their specific antigens are unknown. The material sequenced was cultured CD8+ T cells from PBMCs, taken from culture after CMV antigen stimulation. These receptors all stem from a human donor in good health (CMV status not recorded). Some clones in this sample may be carry-over from other donors' samples.

The CDR3 sequence is CASSGKGQLTYNQPQHF. CDR3 DNA sequence: TGTGCCAGCAGTGGGAAGGGACAGCTCACATACAATCAGCCCCAGCATTTT. This chain joins TRBV6-6 and TRBJ1-5; 7 nucleotides match TRBD1. Germline lookup yields CDR1 MNHNY and CDR2 SVGAGI (reference sequence). CDR3 length equals 17 residues. Trimming removed 5 bases from V and 3 bases from J; junction bases left unmatched: 13.

The chain is built from TRBV27 and TRBJ1-4, with D hard to call. CDR3 length: 13 amino acids. In germline, CDR1 is MNHEY, CDR2 SMNVEV (reference sequence). V gave up 2 bases and J gave up 6 bases, with 7 bases separating them. The CDR3, as DNA: TGTGCCAGCAGTTTAGGTTGGGATGAAAAACTGTTTTTT. This codes for CASSLGWDEKLFF.

In its sample, this clonotype was seen once. The chain has TRBV29-1 and TRBJ2-3; a possible D gene is TRBD2 (6 bases). The germline gives CDR1 SQVTM, CDR2 ANQGSEA. V was cut by 4 bases and J by 0 bases, with 11 bases left in between. The CDR3 runs to 14 residues. CDR3 DNA sequence: TGCAGCGTTGCGGGAGTACCTAGCACAGATACGCAGTATTTT. Its translation: CSVAGVPSTDTQYF.

As concerns this clonotype: The junction departs from germline at one end; a sequencing error may be responsible. The CDR3 DNA is TGTGCCAGCAGTTTAAGTCTCCGGGCCGCATTTGCATTCTTC. It translates to CASSLSLRAAFAFF. This chain links TRBV27 with TRBJ2-5; no clear D gene. Germline-derived CDR1 and CDR2 are MNHEY and SMNVEV (reference sequence). CDR3 length: 14 residues.

A few counts support this clonotype. The chain recombines TRBV10-3 with TRBJ1-2, with D uncertain. CDR3 size: 13 residues. Trimming pared 8 bases from V and 5 bases from J, leaving 15 bases between. Germline lookup yields CDR1 ENHRY and CDR2 SYGVKD. The DNA for the CDR3 is TGTGCCATCCGGACGGGTGAGATTTATGGCTACACCTTC. It encodes CAIRTGEIYGYTF.

This chain joins TRBV6-5 and TRBJ2-3, with 11 bases aligning to TRBD2. Germline values: CDR1 MNHEY, CDR2 SVGAGI. J gave up 2 bases and V 0 bases, and 7 bases lay outside the gene matches. The CDR3 is made up of 18 amino acids. CDR3 nucleotide sequence: TGTGCCAGCAGTTACTCGATCGTAGCGGGGGGGCCCACAGATACGCAGTATTTT. It translates to CASSYSIVAGGPTDTQYF.

This clonotype was counted between two and nine times. The CDR3 DNA reads as TGTGCCAGCAGTCACCTGGGGCGGAATAGCAATCAGCCCCAGCATTTT. This translates into CASSHLGRNSNQPQHF. The chain links TRBV12-3 or TRBV12-4 to TRBJ1-5; D may be TRBD1 (5 bases). This CDR3 is built from 16 residues. V was shortened by 5 bases and J by 0 bases, with 14 bases between the two germline ends.

This clonotype was counted only a few times. The chain links TRBV7-9 to TRBJ2-2, with D possibly TRBD2 on 5 matching bases. This CDR3 spans 16 amino acids. In germline, CDR1 is SEHNR, CDR2 FQNEAQ (reference sequence). The V and J ends lost 2 bases and 7 bases respectively, with 17 bases between them. CDR3 DNA sequence: TGTGCCAGCAGCTTAAAAGCCGCTAGCTACGGCGGGGAGCTGTTTTTT. This translates into CASSLKAASYGGELFF.

This clonotype was seen a handful of times. The chain links TRBV10-3 to TRBJ1-2, with 7 bases fitting TRBD1. The germline V gene has CDR1 ENHRY and CDR2 SYGVKD. The CDR3 extends over 15 amino acids. J lost 6 bases, V lost 2 bases, and 9 bases had no gene match. CDR3 amino acids: CAISEIPRGKDGYTF. CDR3 sequence (DNA): TGTGCCATCAGTGAGATCCCCAGGGGGAAGGATGGCTACACCTTC.

This clonotype turned up a few times. CDR3 nucleotide sequence: TGTGCCAGCAGTTACGCACTCGGGGAGTCAGCTTTCTTT. Translation: CASSYALGESAFF. This rearrangement joins TRBV6-5 to TRBJ1-1; D uncertain. The germline CDR1 and CDR2 sequences are MNHEY and SVGAGI. V lost 2 bases, J lost 10 bases, and 14 bases lay in between. CDR3 length: 13 amino acids.

Only a few counts were recorded for this clonotype. The rearrangement links TRBV7-6 to TRBJ2-4; 9 nucleotides match TRBD1. The CDR3 extends over 16 amino acids. Germline V gene data show CDR1 as SGHVS and CDR2 as FNYEAQ. V was clipped by 5 bases and J by 9 bases; unmatched bases: 14. In nucleotides, the CDR3 is TGTGCCAGCAGCCCAGAGGGGACAGGGTGGTCGAGCATTCAGTACTTC. Amino acids: CASSPEGTGWSSIQYF.

A few counts support this clonotype. The chain joins TRBV7-9 to TRBJ1-2; the D gene is possibly TRBD1 (5 bases). The CDR3 covers 15 residues. The germline V and J ends were trimmed by 2 bases and 7 bases, with 17 bases remaining between them. CDR1 SEHNR and CDR2 FQNEAQ come from the germline V gene (reference sequence). CDR3 region: CASSLSAQGYSGYTF. DNA of the CDR3: TGTGCCAGCAGCTTATCGGCCCAGGGTTATAGTGGCTACACCTTC.

The V and J genes are TRBV9 and TRBJ2-3, with D perhaps TRBD2 (7 bases). Germline CDR1 and CDR2: SGDLS and YYNGEE. V lost 6 bases and J 1 base, leaving 12 bases between the germline ends. The CDR3 is 14 residues long. The CDR3 DNA follows: TGTGCCAGCACCTCGGGGGGCCGCACAGATACGCAGTATTTT. It translates to CASTSGGRTDTQYF.

This clonotype was recorded many times. The J gene is TRBJ2-7, the V gene TRBV7-2; TRBD1 agrees at 7 bases. The CDR3 covers 13 residues. Trimming at V came to 6 bases and at J to 4 bases, leaving 6 bases not matched to a gene. From germline, CDR1 is SGHTA and CDR2 FQGNSA. The CDR3 DNA reads as TGTGCCAGCAGTCGGGACAGCCTTTACGAGCAGTACTTC. Its protein product is CASSRDSLYEQYF. Variable domain in full (rest from reference TRBV7-2 and TRBJ2-7): GAGVSQSPSNKVTEKGKDVELRCDPISGHTALYWYRQSLGQGLEFLIYFQGNSAPDKSGLPSDRFSAERTGGSVSTLTIQRTQQEDSAVYLCASSRDSLYEQYFGPGTRLTVT.

At least ten counts were recorded for this clonotype. The chain is built from TRBV4-3 and TRBJ2-1; D might be TRBD1 (6 bases). Germline V gene sequence: CDR1 LGHNA, CDR2 YSLEER. V gave up 0 bases and J gave up 4 bases, with 19 bases separating them. The CDR3 has 18 residues. CDR3 sequence (DNA): TGCGCCAGCAGCCAAGACACTTACGGGACACCGGTATACAATGAGCAGTTCTTC. Encoded protein: CASSQDTYGTPVYNEQFF.

This clonotype was detected ten times or more. V and J are TRBV7-9 and TRBJ2-5; D not certain. Germline CDR1 is SEHNR and CDR2 is FQNEAQ (reference sequence). CDR3 size: 11 residues. The V end was cut by 1 base, the J end by 5 bases, with 2 bases between. The CDR3 DNA follows: TGTGCCAGCAGCTTAGATGAGACCCAGTACTTC. This codes for CASSLDETQYF. Supplemented by reference TRBV7-9 and TRBJ2-5, the full variable domain reads DTGVSQNPRHKITKRGQNVTFRCDPISEHNRLYWYRQTLGQGPEFLTYFQNEAQLEKSRLLSDRFSAERPKGSFSTLEIQRTEQGDSAMYLCASSLDETQYFGPGTRLLVL.

CDR3 bases: TGTGCCACCAGTCGGGACAGGGGTGGCGAGCAGTACGTC. Translation: CATSRDRGGEQYV. The chain couples TRBV15 to TRBJ2-7, with TRBD1 matching 10 bases. V lost 6 bases to trimming and J lost 6 bases; unmatched junction nucleotides: 5. CDR1 and CDR2 (germline): LNHNV, YYDKDF (reference sequence). This CDR3 is built from 13 residues.

This clonotype was seen more than once but under ten times. The chain is built from TRBV6-5 and TRBJ1-3; perhaps TRBD1 as D (5 bases). The CDR3 loop spans 15 amino acids. Germline V lookup: CDR1 MNHEY, CDR2 SVGAGI. The V end lost 4 bases, the J end lost 0 bases, and 10 bases lay between the germline ends. DNA for the CDR3: TGTGCCAGCAGTTTCCGGGGGAACTCTGGAAACACCATATATTTT. It encodes CASSFRGNSGNTIYF.

This sequence joins TRBV7-2 and TRBJ2-2; 9 bases are a match to TRBD1. The CDR3 is 16 residues long. The J segment lost 0 bases and the V segment lost 11 bases, leaving 10 bases of the junction unmatched. Germline values: CDR1 SGHTA, CDR2 FQGNSA. CDR3 sequence reads: CASRTGDFANTGELFF. DNA of the CDR3: TGTGCCTCCAGGACAGGGGATTTCGCGAACACCGGGGAGCTGTTTTTT.

A few counts support this clonotype. This rearrangement joins TRBV12-3 or TRBV12-4 to TRBJ1-5, with 9 bases aligning to TRBD1. After removal of 8 bases from V and 5 bases from J, the junction contained 10 bases not matched to a gene. This CDR3 comprises 15 residues. The DNA of the CDR3 is TGTGCCAGCCTAATTCCGGGACAGGGTGATCAGCCCCAGCATTTT. It encodes CASLIPGQGDQPQHF.

V is TRBV7-6 and J is TRBJ2-7, with no clear D. There are 11 residues in the CDR3. Looked up from germline, CDR1 is SGHVS and CDR2 is FNYEAQ. V lost 6 bases and J lost 7, with 10 bases in between. In DNA, the CDR3 is TGTGCCAGCAGGGCGACTGGGGAGCAGTACTTC. Amino acid sequence: CASRATGEQYF.

The CDR3 loop is CASTIGDTGELFF. The DNA of the CDR3 is TGTGCCAGCACCATCGGGGACACCGGGGAGCTGTTTTTT. The chain uses TRBV7-9 and TRBJ2-2; weak D call: TRBD2 (5 bases). The V and J ends lost 7 bases and 3 bases respectively, with 9 bases between them. Germline V gene data show CDR1 as SEHNR and CDR2 as FQNEAQ (reference sequence). This CDR3 contains 13 residues.

The rearrangement uses TRBV9 and TRBJ1-2; 7 bases map to TRBD1. Germline V CDR1 and CDR2: SGDLS, YYNGEE. V shed 6 bases, J shed 3 bases, and the junction held 8 bases outside the gene matches. There are 14 residues in the CDR3. In nucleotides, the CDR3 is TGTGCCAGCACCCGACAGGGTATGGACTATGGCTACACCTTC. Encoded protein: CASTRQGMDYGYTF.

This chain connects TRBV11-3 to TRBJ2-5; 12 bases are shared with TRBD2. Germline V gene lookup returns CDR1 SGHNT and CDR2 YENEEA. The CDR3 spans 15 residues. The ends lost 4 bases at V and 5 bases at J; junction bases unmatched: 5. Written as DNA, the CDR3 is TGTGCCAGCAGCTCCTGGACTAGCGGGGTCGAGACCCAGTACTTC. As protein: CASSSWTSGVETQYF.

This clonotype showed up many times. The chain carries TRBV15 and TRBJ1-5, with D perhaps TRBD1 (6 bases). The CDR3 is 14 amino acids. Germline V gene lookup returns CDR1 LNHNV and CDR2 YYDKDF (reference sequence). Trimming took off 0 bases at V and 9 bases at J, with 12 bases between the two ends. CDR3 sequence reads: CATSRDRGPGPQHF. In nucleotides, the CDR3 is TGTGCCACCAGCAGAGACAGGGGACCGGGGCCCCAGCATTTT.

This clonotype was counted only a few times. The chain uses TRBV15 and TRBJ2-2; 9 bases are shared with TRBD1. Per the germline V gene, CDR1 is LNHNV and CDR2 is YYDKDF (reference sequence). The CDR3 runs 18 residues. Germline trimming cut 3 bases from V and 4 bases from J; bases unmatched to any gene: 12. CDR3 protein: CATSRDIMGQGTTGELFF. As DNA, the CDR3 is TGTGCCACCAGCAGGGATATTATGGGACAGGGTACCACCGGGGAGCTGTTTTTT.

This clonotype showed up just a few times. The V gene is TRBV19, the J gene TRBJ2-7; a weak D match, TRBD1 (5 bases). The CDR3 spans 14 residues. Germline V CDR1 and CDR2: LNHDA, SQIVND (reference sequence). The V end lost 4 bases, the J end lost 3 bases, and 13 bases lay between the germline ends. Here the CDR3 reads CASSSTGTIYEQYF. The CDR3 coding sequence is TGTGCCAGTAGTAGTACAGGTACTATCTACGAGCAGTACTTC.

A remark on this clonotype: One end of the junction fails to match germline, which may point to a read error. The rearrangement links TRBV19 to TRBJ2-1; D unclear. The CDR3 has 13 amino acids. The germline V gene encodes CDR1 LNHDA and CDR2 SQIVND (reference sequence). CDR3 nucleotide sequence: TGTGCCAGCAGTATGTTTACACGCAATGAGCAGTTCTTC. Translation: CASSMFTRNEQFF.

A few counts support this clonotype. The genes are TRBV7-3 and TRBJ2-1; a weak D match, TRBD2 (6 bases). Per germline, CDR1 SGHTA and CDR2 FQGTGA. V was shortened by 0 bases and J by 10 bases, with 10 bases between the two germline ends. The length of the CDR3 is 13 residues. As DNA, the CDR3 is TGTGCCAGCAGCTTAACCACCGCGGGGGAGCAGTTCTTC. Its translation: CASSLTTAGEQFF.

This clonotype has more than one count but fewer than ten. CDR3 amino acids: CAISGSRGSYEQYV. The CDR3 DNA reads TGTGCCATCAGTGGATCGCGAGGATCCTACGAGCAGTACGTC. This chain connects TRBV10-3 to TRBJ2-7; D unclear. CDR1 and CDR2 (germline): ENHRY, SYGVKD. The CDR3 totals 14 residues. V lost 4 bases and J lost 1, with 11 bases in between.

This clonotype was seen ten or more times. The J gene is TRBJ1-2, the V gene TRBV7-6; D perhaps matches TRBD1 (6 bases). This CDR3 has 13 amino acids. Trimming shortened V by 0 bases and J by 6 bases, and 8 bases separated the two germline ends. CDR1 and CDR2 from the germline V gene are SGHVS and FNYEAQ. The CDR3 sequence is CASSLARGHGYTF. The CDR3 DNA sequence: TGTGCCAGCAGCTTAGCCAGGGGCCATGGCTACACCTTC.

The gene calls are TRBV19 and TRBJ1-1, with a tentative D call TRBD1 (6 bases). CDR3 size: 15 residues. The ends were cut back, 10 bases at V and 4 bases at J, with 22 bases in the middle. Germline CDR1 and CDR2: LNHDA and SQIVND (reference sequence). The CDR3 region is CATIQGYRGATEAFF. In DNA, the CDR3 is TGTGCCACCATTCAGGGATACCGGGGGGCCACTGAAGCTTTCTTT.